Listed here are 2 T cell receptor beta chains from one sample, sequenced in a study of control samples from healthy donors and cancer patients. Repertoires were generated with immunoSEQ multiplex PCR, while TCRdb's copy carries only in-frame clones and drops some. In the table there are tens of thousands of clones, around 90% of which are singletons. The sequencing sample was made of PBMCs. Receptors were obtained from an older woman with head and neck cancer.

In this sample, this clone turned up a few times. The V gene is TRBV11-2, the J gene TRBJ1-2, with 10 positions matching TRBD1. The CDR3 sequence is 17 residues long. CDR1 is SGHAT and CDR2 is FQNNGV in the germline V gene. V dropped 5 bases and J dropped 8; count of bases not matched to a gene: 17. DNA of the CDR3: TGTGCCAGCAGCCCCAACCTCCCGGGACAGGGGATCGGAGGCTACACCTTC. Translated, it gives CASSPNLPGQGIGGYTF.

The sample holds one count of this clone. CDR3 residues: CSVVLGLAGGPVGELFF. CDR3 nucleotides: TGCAGCGTTGTTCTGGGACTAGCGGGAGGGCCGGTCGGGGAGCTGTTTTTT. V is TRBV29-1 and J is TRBJ2-2; 16 bases align to TRBD2. CDR3 length equals 17 residues. With V trimmed by 4 bases and J by 7 bases, 9 bases remained unmatched. The germline gives CDR1 SQVTM, CDR2 ANQGSEA.